These 17 T cell receptor beta chains were sequenced from one sample in a study of shared clonotypes between healthy human individuals. The naive CD8 population came from CD45RO-negative cells selected for CCR7, without terminally differentiated effector memory CD45RA+ cells. Sequencing was performed with immunoSEQ multiplex PCR; in TCRdb, only in-frame clones are kept and a portion is missing. The sample holds about 1.9 million clones; just over 90% are singletons and the top ten take about 1.7%. Sequencing was performed on naive CD8+ T cells from PBMCs. These receptors came from a man aged 18-30 years in good health. Some clones in this sample may be carry-over from other donors' samples.

A remark on this clone: The sample carries other DNA sequences with the same CDR3. The V call is TRBV9, the J call TRBJ2-3; D gene ambiguous. V gave up 2 bases and J gave up 0 bases, with 4 bases separating them. This CDR3 has 13 residues. Germline CDR1 is SGDLS and CDR2 is YYNGEE. CDR3 protein: CASSVGSTDTQYF. For the CDR3, the DNA is TGTGCCAGCAGCGTGGGTAGCACAGATACGCAGTATTTT. Full variable domain (remainder filled in from reference TRBV9 and TRBJ2-3): DSGVTQTPKHLITATGQRVTLRCSPRSGDLSVYWYQQSLDQGLQFLIQYYNGEERAKGNILERFSAQQFPDLHSELNLSSLELGDSALYFCASSVGSTDTQYFGPGTRLTVL.

The table lists this clone with a few counts. Other DNA sequences from this sample encode an identical CDR3 as well. The rearrangement uses TRBV27 and TRBJ2-7; 9 bases align to TRBD1. J gave up 3 bases and V 2 bases, and 5 bases lay outside the gene matches. This CDR3 contains 15 residues. The germline V gene encodes CDR1 MNHEY and CDR2 SMNVEV (reference sequence). The CDR3 sequence: CASSLVGTGNYEQYF. The CDR3 nucleotides are TGTGCCAGCAGTTTAGTTGGGACAGGGAACTACGAGCAGTACTTC.

The chain links TRBV5-4 to TRBJ2-5; 7 bases match TRBD2. CDR3 length equals 15 residues. Looked up from germline, CDR1 is SGHNT and CDR2 is YYREEE (reference sequence). V was pared by 6 bases and J by 4 bases, with 12 bases of the junction left unmatched. The CDR3 region has the DNA TGTGCCAGCACCACGAAAGGATGGGGGGGAGAGACCCAGTACTTC. Its translation is CASTTKGWGGETQYF.

The rearrangement links TRBV4-2 to TRBJ2-3; 16 bases align to TRBD2. J gave up 4 bases and V 3 bases, and 4 bases lay outside the gene matches. Germline V gene lookup returns CDR1 LGHNA and CDR2 YNFKEQ. CDR3 length: 17 residues. The CDR3 DNA follows: TGTGCCAGCAGCCAGGGACTAGCGGGAGGGGGGTCAGATACGCAGTATTTT. This encodes CASSQGLAGGGSDTQYF.

The chain links TRBV9 to TRBJ2-7; 8 bases agree with TRBD2. The germline gives CDR1 SGDLS, CDR2 YYNGEE. CDR3 length: 14 residues. V lost 4 bases, J lost 4 bases, and 7 bases stayed unmatched. CDR3 sequence: CASSPFSGGYEQYF. Written as DNA, the CDR3 is TGTGCCAGCAGCCCCTTCAGCGGGGGTTACGAGCAGTACTTC.

This clone was observed a single time. This chain connects TRBV6-6 to TRBJ2-3; the D is unclear. V lost 6 bases and J lost 2, with 18 bases in between. The CDR3 extends over 16 amino acids. Germline CDR1 reads MNHNY; CDR2 reads SVGAGI (reference sequence). CDR3 DNA sequence: TGTGCCAGCAGCTTGACGAGGTCCTCCTCCACAGATACGCAGTATTTT. Amino acid sequence: CASSLTRSSSTDTQYF.

The chain employs TRBV27 and TRBJ2-7; 7 nucleotides agree with TRBD1. V was clipped by 5 bases and J by 0 bases; unmatched bases: 10. The CDR3 consists of 16 residues. Germline values: CDR1 MNHEY, CDR2 SMNVEV (reference sequence). The CDR3 reads CASSTRDSLSSYEQYF. The CDR3, as DNA: TGTGCCAGCAGTACCCGGGACAGTCTTAGCTCCTACGAGCAGTACTTC.

V gene TRBV5-6 combines with J gene TRBJ2-7; D tentatively fits TRBD1 or TRBD2 (5 bases each). Trimming took 3 bases from V and 4 from J, leaving 20 bases between them. This CDR3 is 16 amino acids long. From germline, CDR1 is SGHDT and CDR2 YYEEEE. The CDR3 DNA reads TGTGCCAGCAGCTCTCTTTGGGGGTCCCTTCCATACGAGCAGTACTTC. Protein product: CASSSLWGSLPYEQYF.

As to this clone: At one end the junction does not follow the germline gene, possibly because of a read error. CDR3 loop: CAISEDPNQPQHF. Written as DNA, the CDR3 is TGTGCCATCAGTGAGGATCCCAATCAGCCCCAGCATTTT. V is TRBV6-6 and J is TRBJ1-5; D is uncertain. The CDR3 loop spans 13 amino acids. CDR1 is MNHNY, CDR2 SVGAGI, per germline (reference sequence).

The V call is TRBV19, the J call TRBJ2-7, with 7 bases identical to TRBD2. The CDR3 runs to 15 residues. The germline V gene has CDR1 LNHDA and CDR2 SQIVND (reference sequence). Germline trimming cut 1 base from V and 4 bases from J; bases unmatched to any gene: 7. Here the CDR3 DNA reads TGTGCCAGTAGTATAGGGACTAGGCCGCAGTACGAGCAGTACTTC. Residues: CASSIGTRPQYEQYF.

This chain links TRBV19 with TRBJ1-5, with TRBD1 as a possible D gene (6 bases). V lost 3 bases and J 1 base, leaving 10 bases between the germline ends. The germline V gene encodes CDR1 LNHDA and CDR2 SQIVND (reference sequence). The length of the CDR3 is 15 residues. The CDR3 loop is CASSIPGVSNQPQHF. The CDR3 DNA reads TGTGCCAGTAGTATTCCAGGGGTAAGCAATCAGCCCCAGCATTTT.

Worth noting for this clone: Other DNA sequences in the sample encode the same CDR3. The chain uses TRBV7-9 and TRBJ2-1; D is uncertain. CDR1 and CDR2 from the germline V gene are SEHNR and FQNEAQ (reference sequence). Trimming cost V 1 base and J 0 bases, with 7 bases left between them. The CDR3 extends over 15 amino acids. CDR3 bases: TGTGCCAGCAGCTTAGGCCTGGGCTCCTACAATGAGCAGTTCTTC. This codes for CASSLGLGSYNEQFF.

This chain joins TRBV9 and TRBJ1-2, with TRBD1 matching 7 bases. The germline gives CDR1 SGDLS, CDR2 YYNGEE. With 3 bases clipped from V and 2 bases from J, the junction kept 7 bases outside the gene matches. CDR3 length equals 15 residues. Here the CDR3 reads CASSALTRGNYGYTF. CDR3 nucleotides: TGTGCCAGCAGCGCTCTAACCAGGGGGAACTATGGCTACACCTTC.

In this sample, this clone turned up once. V is TRBV5-1 and J is TRBJ1-4, with 7 bases lining up with TRBD1. V lost 0 bases and J lost 0; bases outside the gene matches: 5. Germline values: CDR1 SGHRS, CDR2 YFSETQ. The CDR3 loop spans 17 amino acids. CDR3 in amino acids: CASSLATGPSTNEKLFF. CDR3 sequence (DNA): TGCGCCAGCAGCTTGGCGACAGGGCCATCAACTAATGAAAAACTGTTTTTT.

This sequence joins TRBV28 and TRBJ2-5; the D call may be TRBD1 or TRBD2 (6 bases each). Per germline, CDR1 MDHEN and CDR2 SYDVKM. CDR3 length: 14 amino acids. With 3 bases removed from V and 4 bases from J, the gap between germline ends came to 12 bases. CDR3 DNA: TGTGCCAGCAGTTTCGTGGGGGGCTCAGAGACCCAGTACTTC. It encodes CASSFVGGSETQYF.

V gene TRBV27 combines with J gene TRBJ2-7; no definite D call. The CDR3 contains 12 residues. V lost 5 bases and J 0 bases, leaving 5 bases between the germline ends. Germline CDR1 and CDR2: MNHEY and SMNVEV (reference sequence). The DNA of the CDR3 is TGTGCCAGCAGTATACCCTCCTACGAGCAGTACTTC. The encoded protein is CASSIPSYEQYF.

The genes are TRBV19 and TRBJ1-1, with a tentative D call TRBD1 (6 bases). This CDR3 region has 15 residues. V was trimmed by 7 bases and J by 0 bases, leaving 15 bases between them. In germline, CDR1 is LNHDA, CDR2 SQIVND (reference sequence). The CDR3 region has the DNA TGTGCCAGTACTAGGGGGTCCGACATGAACACTGAAGCTTTCTTT. Amino acid sequence: CASTRGSDMNTEAFF.